This T cell receptor (beta chain) was observed in a study of blood T cell repertoires in COVID-19 (dated by TCRdb to 2020 to 2021). The study in broad terms: Samples covering the acute and convalescent phases of COVID-19 were provided by collaborators in the United States, Italy and Spain. Where available, HLA class I and class II types were obtained from metadata supplied by the sample provider rather than from assay-based typing. Deeply sampled blood TCRbeta repertoires from subjects exposed to, actively infected with, or recovered from COVID-19 were included in the dataset. The samples were drawn from two sources: the first 160 participants of the ongoing ImmuneRACE study, and fewer than 1,500 subjects contributed by 6 global collaborators. The repertoires were released in a freely available public database intended as a resource for research on the immune response to SARS-CoV-2. The material from the prospective study consisted of cDNA or gDNA derived from T cells, B-cell-depleted T cells, or PBMCs. A de-identified subject ID, COVID-19 status, age in years and sex were almost always included in the sample metadata.

Regarding this clone: This clone's antigen is unknown. No per-base quality is available; no much larger clone lies one base away.

TCRbeta CDR3 regions were amplified from genomic DNA by means of the immunoSEQ Assay, a bias-controlled multiplex PCR. As for how the authors treated the data: The number of nucleated cells in each sample was estimated from the amplification of reference gene primers within the assay. To quantify the absolute abundance of each unique TCRbeta CDR3 rearrangement, sequence reads were collapsed and filtered. For each sample, productive Simpson clonality was calculated by taking the square root of Simpson's diversity index across productive rearrangements. Entries here come from immuneACCESS through TCRdb and include only in-frame sequences with V and J called. Some clones fail to appear in such tables; in the studies checked, an unresolved V gene covers under half of the shortfall, and the cause of the remainder is unknown. Clone size and the V and J calls come from that table; the DNA yielded D and trimming. Across this sample there are roughly 150,000 clones, with roughly 93% seen only once. Less than 2% of the sample is taken by the ten largest.

One collaborating source in Seattle enrolled patients during active infection and followed them longitudinally through the course of disease. Whole blood was collected in K2EDTA tubes by collaborating institutions according to the institutions' own protocols. For TCRbeta analysis, collaborators shipped samples as frozen whole blood, isolated PBMCs, or DNA extracted from either of those sample types. Overall study results and their limits: The amount of clinical and demographic metadata varied by source and participant and was provided uncurated.

Sample: peripheral blood. The sequence derives from a woman aged 55-69 years with COVID-19, enrolled during active disease.

The DNA reads as follows: TGTGCCAGCACCGAGGGAGGCTTTGAAGCTTTCTTT. Translated, this gives CASTEGGFEAFF. The rearranged segments are TRBV2 and TRBJ1-1, with no confident D gene call. Via the germline V gene, CDR1 is SNHLY and CDR2 FYNNEI. V and J lose 7 bases and 7 bases, and a span of 13 bases separates them. The CDR3 contains 12 residues, cysteine and phenylalanine counted. Just the 36-base CDR3 DNA is kept, in frame starting at base 1. Here the CDR3 is joined to the reference TRBV2 and TRBJ1-1 genes, and the full variable domain is: EPEVTQTPSHQVTQMGQEVILRCVPISNHLYFYWYRQILGQKVEFLVSFYNNEISEKSEIFDDQFSVERPDGSNFTLKIRSTKLEDSAMYFCASTEGGFEAFFGQGTRLTVV.